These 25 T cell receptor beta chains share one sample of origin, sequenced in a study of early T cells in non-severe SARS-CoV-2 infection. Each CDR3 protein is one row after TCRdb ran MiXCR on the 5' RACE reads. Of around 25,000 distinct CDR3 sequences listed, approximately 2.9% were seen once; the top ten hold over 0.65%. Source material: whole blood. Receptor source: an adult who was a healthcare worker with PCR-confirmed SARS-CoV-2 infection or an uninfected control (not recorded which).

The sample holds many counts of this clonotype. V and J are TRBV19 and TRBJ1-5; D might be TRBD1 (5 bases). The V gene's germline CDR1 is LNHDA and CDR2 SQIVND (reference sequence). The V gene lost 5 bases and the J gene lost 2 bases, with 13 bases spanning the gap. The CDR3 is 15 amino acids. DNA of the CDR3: TGTGCCAGTAGTCCCGGGACTCAGGGCAATCAGCCCCAGCATTTT. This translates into CASSPGTQGNQPQHF.

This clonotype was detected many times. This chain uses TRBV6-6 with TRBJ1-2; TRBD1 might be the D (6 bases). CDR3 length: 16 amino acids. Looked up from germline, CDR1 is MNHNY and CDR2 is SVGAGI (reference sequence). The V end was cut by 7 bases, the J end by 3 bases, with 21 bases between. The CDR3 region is CASNYAGGGADYGYTF. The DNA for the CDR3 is TGTGCCAGCAACTACGCTGGGGGGGGCGCAGACTATGGCTACACCTTC.

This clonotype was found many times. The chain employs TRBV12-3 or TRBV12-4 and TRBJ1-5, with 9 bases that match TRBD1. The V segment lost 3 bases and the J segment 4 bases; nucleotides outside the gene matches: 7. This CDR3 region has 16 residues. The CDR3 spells CASSFLGQGRNQPQHF. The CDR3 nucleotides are TGTGCCAGCAGTTTTCTGGGACAGGGACGTAATCAGCCCCAGCATTTT.

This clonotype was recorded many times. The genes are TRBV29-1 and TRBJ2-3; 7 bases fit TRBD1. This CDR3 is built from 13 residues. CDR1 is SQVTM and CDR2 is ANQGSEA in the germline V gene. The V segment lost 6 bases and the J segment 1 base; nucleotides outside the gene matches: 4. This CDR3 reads CSVTTGGTDTQYF. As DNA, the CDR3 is TGCAGCGTCACCACAGGGGGCACAGATACGCAGTATTTT.

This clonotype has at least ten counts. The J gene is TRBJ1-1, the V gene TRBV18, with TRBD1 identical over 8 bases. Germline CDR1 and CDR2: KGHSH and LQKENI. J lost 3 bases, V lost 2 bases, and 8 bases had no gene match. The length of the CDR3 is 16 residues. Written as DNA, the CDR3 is TGTGCCAGCTCACCAGATCGCCAGGGGGCGTACACTGAAGCTTTCTTT. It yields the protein CASSPDRQGAYTEAFF.

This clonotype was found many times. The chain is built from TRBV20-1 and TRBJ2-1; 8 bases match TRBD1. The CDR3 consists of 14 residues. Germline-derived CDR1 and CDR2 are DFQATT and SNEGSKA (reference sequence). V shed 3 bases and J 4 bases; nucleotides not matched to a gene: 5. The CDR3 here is CSASLRGPYNEQFF. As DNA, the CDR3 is TGCAGTGCTAGTCTCAGGGGGCCGTACAATGAGCAGTTCTTC.

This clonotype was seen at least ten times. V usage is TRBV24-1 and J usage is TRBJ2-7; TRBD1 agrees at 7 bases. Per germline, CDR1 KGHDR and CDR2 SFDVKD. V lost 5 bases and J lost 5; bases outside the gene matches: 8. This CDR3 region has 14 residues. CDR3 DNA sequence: TGTGCCACCAGTGCCTTGACACAGGGGCACGAGCAGTACGTC. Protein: CATSALTQGHEQYV.

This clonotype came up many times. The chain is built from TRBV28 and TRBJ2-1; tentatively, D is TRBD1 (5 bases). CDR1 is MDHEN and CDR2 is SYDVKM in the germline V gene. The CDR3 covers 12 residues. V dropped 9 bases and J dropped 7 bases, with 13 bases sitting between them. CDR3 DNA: TGTGCCAGTATAAGTACAGGAAATGAGCAGTTCTTC. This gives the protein CASISTGNEQFF.

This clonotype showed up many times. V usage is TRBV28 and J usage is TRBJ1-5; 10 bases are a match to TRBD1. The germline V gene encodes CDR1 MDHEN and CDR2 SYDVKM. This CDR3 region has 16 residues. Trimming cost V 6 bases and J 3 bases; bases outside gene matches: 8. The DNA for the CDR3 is TGTGCCAGCAGGTCTGACAGGGGGCAGTACAATCAGCCCCAGCATTTT. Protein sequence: CASRSDRGQYNQPQHF.

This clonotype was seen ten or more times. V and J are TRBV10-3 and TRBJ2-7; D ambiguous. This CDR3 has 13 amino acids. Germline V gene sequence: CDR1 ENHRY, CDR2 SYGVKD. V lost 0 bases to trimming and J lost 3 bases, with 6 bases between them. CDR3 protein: CAISESNSYEQYV. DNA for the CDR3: TGTGCCATCAGTGAGTCGAACAGCTACGAGCAGTACGTC.

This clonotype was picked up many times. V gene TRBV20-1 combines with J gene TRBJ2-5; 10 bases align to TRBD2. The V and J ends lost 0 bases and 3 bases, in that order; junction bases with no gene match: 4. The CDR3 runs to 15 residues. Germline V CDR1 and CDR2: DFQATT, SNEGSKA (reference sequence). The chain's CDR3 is CSARDLAGAEETQYF. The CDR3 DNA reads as TGCAGTGCTAGAGATCTAGCGGGGGCAGAAGAGACCCAGTACTTC.

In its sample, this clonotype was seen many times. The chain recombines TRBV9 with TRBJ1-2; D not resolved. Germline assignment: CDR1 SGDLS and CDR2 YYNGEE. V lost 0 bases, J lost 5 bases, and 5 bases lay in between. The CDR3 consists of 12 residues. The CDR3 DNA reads TGTGCCAGCAGCGTAGACGAATATGGCTACACCTTC. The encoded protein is CASSVDEYGYTF.

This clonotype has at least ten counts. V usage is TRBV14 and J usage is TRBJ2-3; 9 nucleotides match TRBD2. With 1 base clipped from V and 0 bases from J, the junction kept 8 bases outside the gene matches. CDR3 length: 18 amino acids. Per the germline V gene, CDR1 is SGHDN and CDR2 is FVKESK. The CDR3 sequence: CASSQGRTSGPSTDTQYF. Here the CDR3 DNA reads TGTGCCAGCAGCCAAGGTCGCACTAGCGGGCCCAGCACAGATACGCAGTATTTT.

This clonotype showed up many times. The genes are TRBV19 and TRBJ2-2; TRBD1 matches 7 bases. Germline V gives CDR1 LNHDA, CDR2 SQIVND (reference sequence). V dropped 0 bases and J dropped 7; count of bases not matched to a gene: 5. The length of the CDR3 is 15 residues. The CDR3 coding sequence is TGTGCCAGTAGTATAGAAGGGGGCGCAAACGGGGAGCTGTTTTTT. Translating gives CASSIEGGANGELFF.

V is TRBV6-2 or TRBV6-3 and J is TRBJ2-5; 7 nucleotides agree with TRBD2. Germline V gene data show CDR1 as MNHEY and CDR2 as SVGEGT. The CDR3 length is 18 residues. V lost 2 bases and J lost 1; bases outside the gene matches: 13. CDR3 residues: CASSYLGIFRGGQETQYF. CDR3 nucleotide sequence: TGTGCCAGCAGTTACCTCGGGATTTTCCGCGGGGGCCAAGAGACCCAGTACTTC.

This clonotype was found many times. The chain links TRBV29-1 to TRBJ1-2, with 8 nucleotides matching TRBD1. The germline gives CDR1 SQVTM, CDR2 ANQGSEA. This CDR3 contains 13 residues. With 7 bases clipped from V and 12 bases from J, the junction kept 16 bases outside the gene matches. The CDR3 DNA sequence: TGCAGCGCAAGTCTGGGACAGGAGGACCCTCACACCTTC. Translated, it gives CSASLGQEDPHTF.

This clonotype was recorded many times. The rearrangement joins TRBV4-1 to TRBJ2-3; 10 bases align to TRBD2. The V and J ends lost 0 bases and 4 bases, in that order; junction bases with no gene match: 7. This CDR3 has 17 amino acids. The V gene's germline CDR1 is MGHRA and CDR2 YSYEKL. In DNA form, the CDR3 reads TGCGCCAGCAGCCAAGAGAGGGCTAGCGGGGGAGCAGATACGCAGTATTTT. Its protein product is CASSQERASGGADTQYF.

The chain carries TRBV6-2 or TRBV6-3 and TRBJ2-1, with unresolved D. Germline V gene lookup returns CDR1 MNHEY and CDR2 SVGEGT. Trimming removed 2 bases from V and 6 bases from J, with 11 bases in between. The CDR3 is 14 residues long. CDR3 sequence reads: CASSYPLLRNEQFF. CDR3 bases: TGTGCCAGCAGTTACCCTCTCTTGCGCAATGAGCAGTTCTTC.

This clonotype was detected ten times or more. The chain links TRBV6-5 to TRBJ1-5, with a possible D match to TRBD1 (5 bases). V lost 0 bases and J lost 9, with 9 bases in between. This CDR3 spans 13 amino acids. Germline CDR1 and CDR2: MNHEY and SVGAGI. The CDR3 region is CASSYSETGPQHF. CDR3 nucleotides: TGTGCCAGCAGTTACTCAGAAACAGGGCCCCAGCATTTT.

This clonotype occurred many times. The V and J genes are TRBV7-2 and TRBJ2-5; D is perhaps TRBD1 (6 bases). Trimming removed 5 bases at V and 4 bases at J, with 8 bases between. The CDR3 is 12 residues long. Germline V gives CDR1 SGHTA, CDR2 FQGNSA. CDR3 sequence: CASSPRGETQYF. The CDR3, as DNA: TGTGCCAGCAGCCCCAGGGGAGAGACCCAGTACTTC.

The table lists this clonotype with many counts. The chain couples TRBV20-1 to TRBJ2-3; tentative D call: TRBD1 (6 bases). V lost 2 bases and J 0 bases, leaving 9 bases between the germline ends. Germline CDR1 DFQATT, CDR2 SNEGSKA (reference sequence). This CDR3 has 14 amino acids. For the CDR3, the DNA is TGCAGTGCTAGACAACAGGGCAGCACAGATACGCAGTATTTT. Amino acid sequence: CSARQQGSTDTQYF.

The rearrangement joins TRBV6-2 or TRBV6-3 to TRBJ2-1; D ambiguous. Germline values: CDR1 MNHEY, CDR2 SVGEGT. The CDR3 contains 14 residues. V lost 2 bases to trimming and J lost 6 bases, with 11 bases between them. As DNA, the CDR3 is TGTGCCAGCAGTTACCCTCTCTCGCGCAATGAGCAGTTCTTC. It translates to CASSYPLSRNEQFF.

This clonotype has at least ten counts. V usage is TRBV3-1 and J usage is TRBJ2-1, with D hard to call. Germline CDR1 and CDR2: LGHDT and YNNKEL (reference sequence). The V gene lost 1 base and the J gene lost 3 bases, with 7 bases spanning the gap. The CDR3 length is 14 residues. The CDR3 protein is CASSQGGFYNEQFF. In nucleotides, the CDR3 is TGTGCCAGCAGCCAAGGTGGATTCTACAATGAGCAGTTCTTC.

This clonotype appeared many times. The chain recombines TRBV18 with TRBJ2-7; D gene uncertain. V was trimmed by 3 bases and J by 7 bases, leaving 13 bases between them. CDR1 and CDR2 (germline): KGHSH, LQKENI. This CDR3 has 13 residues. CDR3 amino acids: CASSPSVMGEQYV. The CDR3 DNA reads TGTGCCAGCTCACCGAGTGTAATGGGGGAGCAGTACGTC.

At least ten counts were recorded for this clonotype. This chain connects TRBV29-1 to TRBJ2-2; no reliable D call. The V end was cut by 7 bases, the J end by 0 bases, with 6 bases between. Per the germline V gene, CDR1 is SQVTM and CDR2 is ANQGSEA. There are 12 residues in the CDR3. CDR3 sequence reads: CSAWTNTGELFF. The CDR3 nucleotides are TGCAGCGCCTGGACGAACACCGGGGAGCTGTTTTTT.